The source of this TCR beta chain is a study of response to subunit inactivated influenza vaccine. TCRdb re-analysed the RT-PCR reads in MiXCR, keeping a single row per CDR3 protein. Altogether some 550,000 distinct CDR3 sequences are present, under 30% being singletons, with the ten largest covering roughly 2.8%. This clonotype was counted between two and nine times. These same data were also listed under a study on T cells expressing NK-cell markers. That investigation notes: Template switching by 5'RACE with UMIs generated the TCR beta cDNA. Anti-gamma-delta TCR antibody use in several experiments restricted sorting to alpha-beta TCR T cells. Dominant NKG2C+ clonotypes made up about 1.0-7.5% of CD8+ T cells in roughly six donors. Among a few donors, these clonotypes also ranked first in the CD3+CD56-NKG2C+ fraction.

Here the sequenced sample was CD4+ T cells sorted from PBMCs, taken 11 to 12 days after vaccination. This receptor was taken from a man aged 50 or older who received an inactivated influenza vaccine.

The CDR3 here is CASSEWRGNGGYTF. For the CDR3, the DNA is TGTGCCAGCAGTGAGTGGCGGGGAAACGGTGGCTACACCTTC. The J gene is TRBJ1-2, the V gene TRBV6-1; no firm D call. This CDR3 is built from 14 residues. In germline, CDR1 is MNHNS, CDR2 SASEGT. V shed 3 bases and J shed 7 bases, with 15 bases lying between them.